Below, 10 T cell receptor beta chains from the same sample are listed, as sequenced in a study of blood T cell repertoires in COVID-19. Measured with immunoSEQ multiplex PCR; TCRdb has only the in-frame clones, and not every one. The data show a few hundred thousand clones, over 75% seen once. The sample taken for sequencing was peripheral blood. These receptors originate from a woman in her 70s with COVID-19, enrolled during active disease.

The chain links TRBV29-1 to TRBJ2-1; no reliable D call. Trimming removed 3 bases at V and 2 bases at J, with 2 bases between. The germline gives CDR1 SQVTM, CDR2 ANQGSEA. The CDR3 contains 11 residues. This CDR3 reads CSVDTYNEQFF. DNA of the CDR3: TGCAGCGTTGACACCTACAATGAGCAGTTCTTC.

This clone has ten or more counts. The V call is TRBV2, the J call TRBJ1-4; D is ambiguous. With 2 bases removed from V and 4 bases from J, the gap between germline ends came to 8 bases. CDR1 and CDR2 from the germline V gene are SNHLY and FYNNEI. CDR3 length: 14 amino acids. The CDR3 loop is CASSENVGNEKLFF. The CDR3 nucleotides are TGTGCCAGCAGTGAAAATGTCGGTAATGAAAAACTGTTTTTT.

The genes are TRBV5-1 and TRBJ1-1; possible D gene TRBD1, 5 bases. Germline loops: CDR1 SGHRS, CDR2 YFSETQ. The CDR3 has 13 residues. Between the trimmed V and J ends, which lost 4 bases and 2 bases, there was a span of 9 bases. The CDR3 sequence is CASSETGNTEAFF. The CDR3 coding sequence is TGCGCCAGCAGCGAAACAGGTAACACTGAAGCTTTCTTT.

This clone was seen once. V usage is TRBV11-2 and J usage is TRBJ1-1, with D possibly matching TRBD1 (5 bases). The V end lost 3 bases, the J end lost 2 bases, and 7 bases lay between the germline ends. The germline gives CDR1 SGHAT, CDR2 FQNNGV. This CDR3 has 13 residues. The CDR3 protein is CASSFGQNTEAFF. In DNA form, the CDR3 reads TGTGCCAGCAGCTTCGGACAAAACACTGAAGCTTTCTTT. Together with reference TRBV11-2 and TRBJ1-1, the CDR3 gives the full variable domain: EAGVAQSPRYKIIEKRQSVAFWCNPISGHATLYWYQQILGQGPKLLIQFQNNGVVDDSQLPKDRFSAERLKGVDSTLKIQPAKLEDSAVYLCASSFGQNTEAFFGQGTRLTVV.

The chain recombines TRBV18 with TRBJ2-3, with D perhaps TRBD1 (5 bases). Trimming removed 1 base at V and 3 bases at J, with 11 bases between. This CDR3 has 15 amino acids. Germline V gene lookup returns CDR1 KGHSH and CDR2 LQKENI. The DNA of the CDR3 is TGTGCCAGCTCACCACAGGGGCCGAATACAGATACGCAGTATTTT. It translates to CASSPQGPNTDTQYF.

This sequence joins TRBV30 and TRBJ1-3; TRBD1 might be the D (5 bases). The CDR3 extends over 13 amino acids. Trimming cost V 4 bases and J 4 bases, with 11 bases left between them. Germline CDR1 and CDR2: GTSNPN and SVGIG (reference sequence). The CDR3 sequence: CAWNSGLGNTIYF. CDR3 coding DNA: TGTGCCTGGAATTCAGGGCTAGGAAACACCATATATTTT.

The CDR3 protein is CASSQTSGIYEQYF. Written as DNA, the CDR3 is TGTGCCAGCTCACAGACTAGCGGGATTTACGAGCAGTACTTC. The chain employs TRBV18 and TRBJ2-7; 11 positions match TRBD2. V lost 4 bases and J lost 4; bases outside the gene matches: 3. CDR1 KGHSH and CDR2 LQKENI come from the germline V gene. This CDR3 is built from 14 residues.

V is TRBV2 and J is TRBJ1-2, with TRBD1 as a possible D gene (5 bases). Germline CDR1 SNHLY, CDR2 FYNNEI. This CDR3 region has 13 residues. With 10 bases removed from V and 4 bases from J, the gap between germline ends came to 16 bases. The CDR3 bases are TGTGCCACCAGGGTTACAGGATCCTATGGCTACACCTTC. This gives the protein CATRVTGSYGYTF.

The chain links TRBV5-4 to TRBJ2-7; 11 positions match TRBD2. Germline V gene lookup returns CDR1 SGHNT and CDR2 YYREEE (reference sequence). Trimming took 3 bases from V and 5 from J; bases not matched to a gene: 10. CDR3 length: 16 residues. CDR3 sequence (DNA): TGTGCCAGCAGCTCCGTAGCGGGAGGGCCAATCCACGAGCAGTACTTC. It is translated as CASSSVAGGPIHEQYF.

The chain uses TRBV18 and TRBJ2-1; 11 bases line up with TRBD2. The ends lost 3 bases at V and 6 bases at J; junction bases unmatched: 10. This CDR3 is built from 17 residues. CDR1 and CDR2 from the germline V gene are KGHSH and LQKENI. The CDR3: CASSPSMTSGNLNEQFF. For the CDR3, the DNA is TGTGCCAGCTCACCCTCGATGACTAGCGGGAATCTCAATGAGCAGTTCTTC.